This T cell receptor (beta chain) was sequenced in a study of lymphopenia after photon versus proton radiotherapy. Findings and limits, study-wide: Oligoclonal CD8+ Temra expansion after nadir drove photon patients' diversity drop.

Method: immunoSEQ multiplex PCR; TCRdb's copy keeps in-frame clones and lacks some. Of under 9,500 clones in the sample, 85% to 95% were seen once. In the case of this clone: Antigen: not known.

The sample was peripheral blood, taken from a patient treated with photon-based radiotherapy. This sequence originates from a woman aged 45-60 years with cholangiocarcinoma.

For the CDR3, the DNA is TGCGCCAGCAGCCCCCAGCCCGGGGTTAACGGCTACACCTTC. It yields the protein CASSPQPGVNGYTF. The chain recombines TRBV4-3 with TRBJ1-2; D unclear. This CDR3 contains 14 residues. CDR1 and CDR2 from the germline V gene are LGHNA and YSLEER. Trimming stripped 4 bases from V and 8 bases from J, with 17 bases between.